This T cell receptor (beta chain) stems from a study of cytomegalovirus exposure and HLA in healthy donors. With 60 Vbeta and 13 Jbeta primers, the PCR was carried out. Data came from immunoSEQ multiplex PCR; TCRdb stores just in-frame clones and leaves some out. Of about 98,000 clones listed, roughly 76% are singletons. Losses at the gene ends were 3 bases for V and 6 bases for J; bases not matched to a gene: 8. The germline CDR1 and CDR2 sequences are SEHNR and FQNEAQ (reference sequence). The CDR3 spans 15 residues. The sequence came from a man aged 50 to 60 in good health and CMV-seronegative. The gene calls are TRBV7-9 and TRBJ2-5; 9 positions agree with TRBD1. The sequencing sample was made of PBMCs. Here the CDR3 DNA reads TGTGCCAGCAGCTTCCATGGACAGGGGAAAAAGACCCAGTACTTC. Amino acids: CASSFHGQGKKTQYF.